Here is one T cell receptor (beta chain) with its context. These data come from a study of blood T cell repertoires in COVID-19. Clones were sequenced by immunoSEQ multiplex PCR, and TCRdb holds only the in-frame ones, with some missing. The sample has roughly 18,000 clones, 91% seen once. Trimming shortened V by 4 bases and J by 7 bases, and 21 bases separated the two germline ends. The germline CDR1 and CDR2 sequences are SGHTA and FQGNSA. The CDR3 loop spans 16 amino acids. The genes are TRBV7-2 and TRBJ2-3, with D unresolved. This TCR was recovered from a human donor in a cohort sampled during active COVID-19. The sequenced sample consisted of peripheral blood. The CDR3 DNA reads TGTGCCAGCAGCTCCGGGTCAATCGATAATCGCTATACGCAGTATTTT. It specifies CASSSGSIDNRYTQYF.